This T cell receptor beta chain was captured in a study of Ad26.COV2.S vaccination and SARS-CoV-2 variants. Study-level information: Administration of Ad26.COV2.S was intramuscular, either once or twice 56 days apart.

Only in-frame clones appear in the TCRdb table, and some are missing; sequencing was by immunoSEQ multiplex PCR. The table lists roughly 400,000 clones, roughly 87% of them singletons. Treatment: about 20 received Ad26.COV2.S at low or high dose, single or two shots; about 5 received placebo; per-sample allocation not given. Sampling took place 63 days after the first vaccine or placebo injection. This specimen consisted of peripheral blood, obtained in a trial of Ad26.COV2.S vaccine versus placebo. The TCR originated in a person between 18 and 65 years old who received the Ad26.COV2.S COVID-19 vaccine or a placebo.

The CDR3 coding sequence is TGTGCCAGCAGTTTATTTAGCGGGATAGCCGGGGAGCTGTTTTTT. Its protein is CASSLFSGIAGELFF. The chain joins TRBV27 to TRBJ2-2; 8 bases map to TRBD2. The V and J ends lost 1 base and 6 bases, in that order; junction bases with no gene match: 4. CDR1 and CDR2 from the germline V gene are MNHEY and SMNVEV (reference sequence). The CDR3 is 15 residues long.